This T cell receptor (beta chain) was sequenced in a study of T cell changes during pregnancy in multiple sclerosis. Profiling relied on immunoSEQ multiplex PCR, and the TCRdb table lists in-frame clones only, not all of them. The profile shows 60,000 or so clones, 80% to 95% of them singletons. This clone came up once. The trim removed 3 bases at V and 2 bases at J, leaving 12 bases unmatched. This CDR3 region has 18 residues. Germline V CDR1 and CDR2: LNHDA, SQIVND (reference sequence). The chain employs TRBV19 and TRBJ2-1; 8 bases fit TRBD1. This specimen consisted of peripheral blood, obtained in the second trimester of pregnancy. The source of this sequence is a female donor in good health, enrolled as a control in a pregnancy study. As DNA, the CDR3 is TGTGCCAGTAGTATTCAGACAGGGGCGTATATTCCCTACAATGAGCAGTTCTTC. Translated, it gives CASSIQTGAYIPYNEQFF. The whole variable domain, filled in from reference TRBV19 and TRBJ2-1, reads DGGITQSPKYLFRKEGQNVTLSCEQNLNHDAMYWYRQDPGQGLRLIYYSQIVNDFQKGDIAEGYSVSREKKESFPLTVTSAQKNPTAFYLCASSIQTGAYIPYNEQFFGPGTRLTVL.